The entry below describes one T cell receptor (beta chain). Its antigen is unknown. The source of the sample is a study of CD8 T cells in ankylosing spondylitis. Study findings and constraints: About 8 highly homologous variants made up a TCR beta motif, and this motif appeared characteristic of ankylosing spondylitis blood. Reported data indicate significant enrichment of disease-linked clones within matched ankylosing spondylitis synovial fluid.

This CDR3 region has 13 residues. V was cut by 4 bases and J by 7 bases, with 13 bases left in between. CDR1 and CDR2 (germline): MGHRA, YSYEKL. TCRdb re-derived calls from the 5' RACE reads in MiXCR, one entry per CDR3 protein. This sample has more than 150,000 distinct CDR3 sequences, with about 13% found just once. The sequenced sample was blood, either unsorted or a sorted T cell fraction (not recorded which). This receptor was identified in a male donor with ankylosing spondylitis or in good health (not recorded which). J is TRBJ1-1 and V is TRBV4-1; weak D call: TRBD1 (5 bases). CDR3 residues: CASSPDRGREAFF. DNA for the CDR3: TGCGCCAGCAGCCCAGATAGGGGCCGTGAAGCTTTCTTT.